The sequence of this TCR beta chain was determined in a study of naive and memory T cell subsets. Findings and caveats of the study: This RNA-based method may be sensitive to activation-related transcript changes.

Alpha and beta constant region primers primed reverse transcription for blood and skin samples. Ligated cDNA underwent four rounds of PCR with nested alpha and beta constant region primers and SP2. TCRdb reprocessed the 5' RACE reads via MiXCR and lists one record per CDR3 protein. In the table there are just over 25,000 distinct CDR3 sequences, less than 25% of which are singletons. Whole blood, over 2 ml, came from adult healthy volunteers. The library had UMIs added by 3' ligation of an oligonucleotide to TCR cDNA. Concerning this clonotype: The antigen is not known.

V dropped 4 bases and J dropped 4; count of bases not matched to a gene: 5. This CDR3 has 14 residues. Germline assignment: CDR1 ENHRY and CDR2 SYGVKD. The sequence was collected from a female donor in good health. This chain joins TRBV10-3 and TRBJ1-1; 8 nucleotides match TRBD1. CDR3 coding DNA: TGTGCCATCAGTGCGAGACAGGGGAGCACTGAAGCTTTCTTT. This encodes CAISARQGSTEAFF.